A selection of T cell receptor beta chains follows, all from one sample in a study of cytomegalovirus exposure and HLA in healthy donors. The table came from immunoSEQ multiplex PCR; TCRdb's copy has only in-frame clones and leaves some out. The data show 150,000 to 200,000 clones, around three quarters seen once. The sample taken for sequencing was PBMCs. The receptor source for this set is a man between 25 and 39 years old in good health and CMV-seronegative. Both conserved end residues are trimmed from each CDR3. Clone size is not always given. Where it is, it says once, few, many or a class for expanded clones.

CDR3: ASSSGLAETLEQF
V: TRBV9
size: -
J: TRBJ2-1
length: 13

CDR3: SVEPIGRNTEAF
V: TRBV29-1
size: -
J: TRBJ1-1
length: 12

CDR3: ASSLWQSNQPQH
V: TRBV28
size: few
J: TRBJ1-5
length: 12

CDR3: ASSGQGIEKLF
V: TRBV7-2
size: -
J: TRBJ1-4
length: 11

CDR3: ASSYRGQDGYT
V: TRBV6-5
size: -
J: TRBJ1-2
length: 11

CDR3: ASSQRPAESTDTQY
V: TRBV4-1
size: once
J: TRBJ2-3
length: 14

CDR3: ASSLLAGTYEQY
V: TRBV6-1
size: -
J: TRBJ2-7
length: 12

CDR3: ASSEALQGYEQF
V: TRBV2
size: -
J: TRBJ2-1
length: 12

CDR3: ASSLAEGRYNEQF
V: TRBV28
size: -
J: TRBJ2-1
length: 13

CDR3: SMRTGESVGLQY
V: TRBV29-1
size: -
J: TRBJ2-4
length: 12

CDR3: ASRASGSFYEQY
V: TRBV28
size: -
J: TRBJ2-7
length: 12

CDR3: ASSPNGSGHQPQH
V: TRBV28
size: -
J: TRBJ1-5
length: 13

CDR3: ASSLKQGAYEQY
V: TRBV27
size: -
J: TRBJ2-7
length: 12

CDR3: AISGGRVDGYT
V: TRBV10-3
size: -
J: TRBJ1-2
length: 11

CDR3: ASTLTGTRNEQY
V: TRBV6-4
size: -
J: TRBJ2-7
length: 12

CDR3: ASSPGTGEGETQY
V: TRBV4-1
size: once
J: TRBJ2-5
length: 13

CDR3: ASSTPSFTSSSVGEQF
V: TRBV2
size: -
J: TRBJ2-1
length: 16

CDR3: ASSLDSYGYT
V: TRBV5-5
size: -
J: TRBJ1-2
length: 10

CDR3: ASSHRGKNTEAF
V: TRBV14
size: -
J: TRBJ1-1
length: 12

CDR3: ASRDPGFSYEQY
V: TRBV10-2
size: -
J: TRBJ2-7
length: 12

CDR3: ASSLGTDHNEQF
V: TRBV9
size: -
J: TRBJ2-1
length: 12

CDR3: ASSLVGQATGETQY
V: TRBV5-1
size: -
J: TRBJ2-5
length: 14

CDR3: ASRTGQAAGELF
V: TRBV7-6
size: -
J: TRBJ2-2
length: 12

CDR3: ASTQGTHPTYEQY
V: TRBV27
size: -
J: TRBJ2-7
length: 13

CDR3: ASSPSFGDNEQF
V: TRBV7-9
size: once
J: TRBJ2-1
length: 12

CDR3: ASSIVGTANTEAF
V: TRBV19
size: -
J: TRBJ1-1
length: 13

CDR3: ASSFYGVTAGELF
V: TRBV5-1
size: once
J: TRBJ2-2
length: 13

CDR3: ASTETGAPLGEQF
V: TRBV27
size: -
J: TRBJ2-1
length: 13

CDR3: AISATGAGNEQF
V: TRBV10-3
size: -
J: TRBJ2-1
length: 12

CDR3: ASSVSAFSNYGYT
V: TRBV9
size: -
J: TRBJ1-2
length: 13

CDR3: SVEASNEKLF
V: TRBV29-1
size: few
J: TRBJ1-4
length: 10

CDR3: ASSPTSGRPYNEQF
V: TRBV6-6
size: -
J: TRBJ2-1
length: 14

CDR3: ASSLRPSGSSEQY
V: TRBV7-2
size: -
J: TRBJ2-7
length: 13

CDR3: ASSHNRKGNTIY
V: TRBV4-1
size: -
J: TRBJ1-3
length: 12

CDR3: ASRAALAGTYEQY
V: TRBV2
size: -
J: TRBJ2-7
length: 13

CDR3: ASRPGHQNTEAF
V: TRBV27
size: -
J: TRBJ1-1
length: 12

CDR3: ASSLQGRETSYEQY
V: TRBV28
size: -
J: TRBJ2-7
length: 14

CDR3: ASSLFPGIMNTEAF
V: TRBV27
size: -
J: TRBJ1-1
length: 14

CDR3: ARSHRTSGYYEQY
V: TRBV5-3
size: -
J: TRBJ2-7
length: 13

CDR3: ASILRQSLAKNIQY
V: TRBV5-6
size: -
J: TRBJ2-4
length: 14

CDR3: ASSYNSNQPQH
V: TRBV5-6
size: -
J: TRBJ1-5
length: 11

CDR3: ASSGTGVAGELF
V: TRBV6-1
size: -
J: TRBJ2-2
length: 12

CDR3: ASSSPWAGGAYEQY
V: TRBV5-4
size: -
J: TRBJ2-7
length: 14

CDR3: ASSIDRTDSYNEQF
V: TRBV19
size: -
J: TRBJ2-1
length: 14

CDR3: ASSPPDQPQH
V: TRBV6-6
size: -
J: TRBJ1-5
length: 10

CDR3: ASSTGTSGDTQY
V: TRBV7-3
size: few
J: TRBJ2-3
length: 12

CDR3: ASSDEGYGYT
V: TRBV2
size: -
J: TRBJ1-2
length: 10

CDR3: ASSLVGLVGATNEKLF
V: TRBV7-9
size: -
J: TRBJ1-4
length: 16

CDR3: ASSLFRGYEQF
V: TRBV27
size: -
J: TRBJ2-1
length: 11

CDR3: ASGRTGVATEAF
V: TRBV7-9
size: -
J: TRBJ1-1
length: 12

CDR3: ASSLDGTGKAGEQY
V: TRBV5-1
size: -
J: TRBJ2-7
length: 14

CDR3: ASSSSGLAGVDEQF
V: TRBV7-3
size: -
J: TRBJ2-1
length: 14

CDR3: ATSRDLGGTGNEQF
V: TRBV15
size: -
J: TRBJ2-1
length: 14

CDR3: ASSGGHPTYEQY
V: TRBV5-1
size: once
J: TRBJ2-7
length: 12